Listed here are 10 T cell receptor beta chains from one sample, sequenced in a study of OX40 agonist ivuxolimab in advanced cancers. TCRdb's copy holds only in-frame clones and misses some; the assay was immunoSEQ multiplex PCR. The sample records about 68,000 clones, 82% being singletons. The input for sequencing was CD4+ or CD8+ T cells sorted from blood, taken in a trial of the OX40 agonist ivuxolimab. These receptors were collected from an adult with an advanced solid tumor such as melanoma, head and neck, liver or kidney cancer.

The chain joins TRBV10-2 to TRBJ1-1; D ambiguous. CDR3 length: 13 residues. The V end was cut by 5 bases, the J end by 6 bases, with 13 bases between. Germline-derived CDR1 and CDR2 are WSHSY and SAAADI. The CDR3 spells CASSPVPPPEAFF. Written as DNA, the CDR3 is TGCGCCAGCAGTCCTGTCCCCCCCCCTGAAGCTTTCTTT.

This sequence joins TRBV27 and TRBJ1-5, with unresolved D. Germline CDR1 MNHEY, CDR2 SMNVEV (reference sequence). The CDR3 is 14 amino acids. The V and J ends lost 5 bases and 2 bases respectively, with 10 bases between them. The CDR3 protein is CASSLGGGNQPQHF. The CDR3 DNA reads TGTGCCAGCAGTCTCGGCGGGGGCAATCAGCCCCAGCATTTT.

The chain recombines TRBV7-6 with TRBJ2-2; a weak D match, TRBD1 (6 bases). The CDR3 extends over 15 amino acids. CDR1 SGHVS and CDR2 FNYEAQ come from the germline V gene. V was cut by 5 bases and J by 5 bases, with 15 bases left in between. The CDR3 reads CASSPPGVGTGELFF. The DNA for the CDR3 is TGTGCCAGCAGCCCTCCAGGGGTCGGAACCGGGGAGCTGTTTTTT.

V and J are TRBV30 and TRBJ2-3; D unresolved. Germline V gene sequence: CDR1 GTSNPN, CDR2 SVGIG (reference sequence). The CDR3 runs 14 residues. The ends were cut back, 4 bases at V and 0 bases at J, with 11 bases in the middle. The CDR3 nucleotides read TGTGCCTGGAAGGTTGCCCTAAGCACAGATACGCAGTATTTT. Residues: CAWKVALSTDTQYF.

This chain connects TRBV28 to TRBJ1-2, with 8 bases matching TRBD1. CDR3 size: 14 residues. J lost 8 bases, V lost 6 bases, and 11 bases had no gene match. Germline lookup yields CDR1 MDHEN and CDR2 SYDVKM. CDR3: CASRRTGSGGGYTF. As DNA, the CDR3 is TGTGCCAGCAGACGGACAGGGTCCGGGGGGGGCTACACCTTC.

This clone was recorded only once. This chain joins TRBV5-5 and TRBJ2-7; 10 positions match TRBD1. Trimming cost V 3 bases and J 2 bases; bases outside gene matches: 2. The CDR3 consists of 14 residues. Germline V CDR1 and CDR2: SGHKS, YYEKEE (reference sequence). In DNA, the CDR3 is TGTGCCAGCAGCTGGGACAGGGGCGCCTACGAGCAGTACTTC. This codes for CASSWDRGAYEQYF. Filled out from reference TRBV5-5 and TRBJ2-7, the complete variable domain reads DAGVTQSPTHLIKTRGQQVTLRCSPISGHKSVSWYQQVLGQGPQFIFQYYEKEERGRGNFPDRFSARQFPNYSSELNVNALLLGDSALYLCASSWDRGAYEQYFGPGTRLTVT.

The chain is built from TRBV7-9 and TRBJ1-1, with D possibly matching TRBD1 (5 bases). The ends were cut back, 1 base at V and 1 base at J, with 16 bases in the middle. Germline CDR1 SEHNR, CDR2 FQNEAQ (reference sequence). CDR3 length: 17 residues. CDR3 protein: CASSLGRDYYQNTEAFF. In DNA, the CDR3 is TGTGCCAGCAGCTTAGGGAGGGACTACTACCAGAACACTGAAGCTTTCTTT. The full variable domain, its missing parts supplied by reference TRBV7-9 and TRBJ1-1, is DTGVSQNPRHKITKRGQNVTFRCDPISEHNRLYWYRQTLGQGPEFLTYFQNEAQLEKSRLLSDRFSAERPKGSFSTLEIQRTEQGDSAMYLCASSLGRDYYQNTEAFFGQGTRLTVV.

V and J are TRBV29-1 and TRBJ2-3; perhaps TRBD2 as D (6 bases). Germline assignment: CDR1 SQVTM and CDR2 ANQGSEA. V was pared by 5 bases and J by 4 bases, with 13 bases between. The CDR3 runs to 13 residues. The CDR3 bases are TGCAGCGTTCGGACTACTTCTTCAGATACGCAGTATTTT. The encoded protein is CSVRTTSSDTQYF.

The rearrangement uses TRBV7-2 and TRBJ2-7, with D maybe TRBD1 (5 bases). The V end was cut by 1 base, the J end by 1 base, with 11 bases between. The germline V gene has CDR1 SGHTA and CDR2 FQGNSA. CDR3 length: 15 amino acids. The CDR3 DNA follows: TGTGCCAGCAGCTTAGGGGGCAGTCCTTCCTACGAGCAGTACTTC. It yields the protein CASSLGGSPSYEQYF.

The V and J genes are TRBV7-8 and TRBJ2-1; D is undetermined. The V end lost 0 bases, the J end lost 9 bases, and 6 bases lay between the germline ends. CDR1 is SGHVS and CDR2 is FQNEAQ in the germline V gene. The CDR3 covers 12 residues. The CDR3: CASSLAGREQFF. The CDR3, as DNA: TGTGCCAGCAGCTTAGCGGGTCGTGAGCAGTTCTTC.